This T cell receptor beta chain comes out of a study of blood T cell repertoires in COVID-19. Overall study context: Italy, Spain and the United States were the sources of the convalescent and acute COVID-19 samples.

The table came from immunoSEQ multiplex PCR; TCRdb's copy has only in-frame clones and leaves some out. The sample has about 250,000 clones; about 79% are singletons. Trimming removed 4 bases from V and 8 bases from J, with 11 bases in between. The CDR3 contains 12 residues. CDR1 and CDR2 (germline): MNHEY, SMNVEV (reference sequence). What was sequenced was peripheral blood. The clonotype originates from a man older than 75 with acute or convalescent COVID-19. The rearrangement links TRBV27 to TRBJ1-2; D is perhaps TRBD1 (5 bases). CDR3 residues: CASSSLRAGYTF. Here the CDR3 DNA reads TGTGCCAGCAGTTCACTCAGGGCCGGCTACACCTTC.